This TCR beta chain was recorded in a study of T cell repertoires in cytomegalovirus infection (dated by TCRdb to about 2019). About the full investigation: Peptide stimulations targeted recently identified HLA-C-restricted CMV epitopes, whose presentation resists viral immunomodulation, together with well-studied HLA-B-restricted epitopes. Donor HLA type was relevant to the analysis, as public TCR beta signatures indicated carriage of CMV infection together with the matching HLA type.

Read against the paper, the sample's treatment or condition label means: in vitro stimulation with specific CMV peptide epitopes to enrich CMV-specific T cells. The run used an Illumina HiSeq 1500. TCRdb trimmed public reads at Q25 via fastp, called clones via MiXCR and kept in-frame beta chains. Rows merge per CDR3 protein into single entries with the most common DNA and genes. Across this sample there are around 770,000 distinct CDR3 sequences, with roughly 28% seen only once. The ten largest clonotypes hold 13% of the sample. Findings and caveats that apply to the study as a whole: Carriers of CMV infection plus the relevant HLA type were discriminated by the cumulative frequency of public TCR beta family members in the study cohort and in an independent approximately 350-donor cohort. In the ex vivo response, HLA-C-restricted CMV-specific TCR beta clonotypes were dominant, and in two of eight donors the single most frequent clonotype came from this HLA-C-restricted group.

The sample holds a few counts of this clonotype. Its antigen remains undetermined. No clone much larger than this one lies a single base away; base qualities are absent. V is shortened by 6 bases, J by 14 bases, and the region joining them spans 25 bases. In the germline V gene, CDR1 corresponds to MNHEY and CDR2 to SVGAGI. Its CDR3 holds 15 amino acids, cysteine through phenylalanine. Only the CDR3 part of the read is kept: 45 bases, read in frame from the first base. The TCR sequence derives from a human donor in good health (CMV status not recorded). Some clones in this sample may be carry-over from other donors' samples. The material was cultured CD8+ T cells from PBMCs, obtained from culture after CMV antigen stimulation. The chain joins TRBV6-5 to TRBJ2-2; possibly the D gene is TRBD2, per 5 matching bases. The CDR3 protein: CASSPGLFLTTELFF. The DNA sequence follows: TGTGCCAGCAGCCCCGGACTGTTTTTAACAACGGAACTGTTTTTT.